This TCR beta chain originates from a study of technical replicates of blood from several donors. TCRdb's table, derived via immunoSEQ multiplex PCR, lists solely in-frame clones and lacks some. Of 98,000 or so clones in the sample, around 95% were seen once. The CDR3 sequence is 15 residues long. V trimming: 3 bases; J trimming: 4 bases; junction bases outside the gene matches: 6. Germline V CDR1 and CDR2: SEHNR, FQNEAQ (reference sequence). Sequenced sample: T cells isolated from PBMCs. This sequence joins TRBV7-9 and TRBJ1-3; TRBD1 matches 7 bases. The TCR sequence derives from a human donor in good health. The CDR3: CASSLEGASGNTIYF. The CDR3 DNA follows: TGTGCCAGCAGCTTGGAGGGGGCTTCGGGAAACACCATATATTTT.